A selection of T cell receptor beta chains follows, all from one sample in a study of CD4+ T cells in melanoma. Some clones are missing from TCRdb's copy, which holds only in-frame ones; the method was immunoSEQ multiplex PCR. The sample yields over 100,000 clones, roughly 90% seen once. Sequenced sample: peripheral blood. These receptors were taken from a human donor with melanoma. Each CDR3 is given with its conserved first and last residue. The D gene is left open where the match is weak. Clone sizes are given selectively: once, few, many, or a class where the clone is expanded.

CDR3nt: TGTGCCAGCTCATTAGGGGACATGTACGAGCAGTACTTC; CDR3aa: CASSLGDMYEQYF; v_gene: TRBV18; j_gene: TRBJ2-7; abundance: -; d_gene: -
CDR3nt: TGTGCCAGCTCACGAGGACAGGGGTTAGTCACCGGGGAGCTGTTTTTT; CDR3aa: CASSRGQGLVTGELFF; v_gene: TRBV18; j_gene: TRBJ2-2; abundance: once; d_gene: TRBD1
CDR3nt: TGCAGCGTTTCGACAGGCCTTAAAAACATTCAGTACTTC; CDR3aa: CSVSTGLKNIQYF; v_gene: TRBV29-1; j_gene: TRBJ2-4; abundance: -; d_gene: -
CDR3nt: TGTGCCAGCAGTTATCGGGCTTTGCGTGGGGGTACGCAGTATTTT; CDR3aa: CASSYRALRGGTQYF; v_gene: TRBV6-6; j_gene: TRBJ2-3; abundance: -; d_gene: -
CDR3nt: TGTGCCAGCAGCGGACAGGGGGCGTATAACACTGAAGCTTTCTTT; CDR3aa: CASSGQGAYNTEAFF; v_gene: TRBV5-6; j_gene: TRBJ1-1; abundance: -; d_gene: TRBD1
CDR3nt: TGTGCCAGCAGTTACTTCCCGACAGGGGAGGATGAAAAACTGTTTTTT; CDR3aa: CASSYFPTGEDEKLFF; v_gene: TRBV6-5; j_gene: TRBJ1-4; abundance: -; d_gene: TRBD1
CDR3nt: TGTGCCAGCAGCCAAGGCGGGGGGGCCTACGAGCAGTACTTC; CDR3aa: CASSQGGGAYEQYF; v_gene: TRBV4-2; j_gene: TRBJ2-7; abundance: few; d_gene: TRBD2
CDR3nt: TGTGCCAGCAGCTTGTTTAGCGGGAGAGGAATAATCGGGGAGCTGTTTTTT; CDR3aa: CASSLFSGRGIIGELFF; v_gene: TRBV5-4; j_gene: TRBJ2-2; abundance: once; d_gene: TRBD2
CDR3nt: TGTGCCAGCAGAGTAGGGGGAACCACTGAAGCTTTCTTT; CDR3aa: CASRVGGTTEAFF; v_gene: TRBV4-2; j_gene: TRBJ1-1; abundance: -; d_gene: -
CDR3nt: TGTGCCATCAGTTCACCCTCCCACACCGGGGAGCTGTTTTTT; CDR3aa: CAISSPSHTGELFF; v_gene: TRBV10-3; j_gene: TRBJ2-2; abundance: -; d_gene: -
CDR3nt: TGTGCCAGCAGCCGAGGGGGGCTCGGCGGGATCTTAGCTTTCTTT; CDR3aa: CASSRGGLGGILAFF; v_gene: TRBV7-8; j_gene: TRBJ1-1; abundance: -; d_gene: -
CDR3nt: TGTGCCAGCAGCCTTGACAGGTCTGGGGCCAACGTCCTGACTTTC; CDR3aa: CASSLDRSGANVLTF; v_gene: TRBV7-3; j_gene: TRBJ2-6; abundance: few; d_gene: -
CDR3nt: TGTGCCAGCAGTTATTTGGGCCCAGTGGGTGATTCACCCCTCCACTTT; CDR3aa: CASSYLGPVGDSPLHF; v_gene: TRBV6-5; j_gene: TRBJ1-6; abundance: -; d_gene: -
CDR3nt: TGTGCCAGCAGTGAATGGGGGTCCGAGCAGTACTTC; CDR3aa: CASSEWGSEQYF; v_gene: TRBV2; j_gene: TRBJ2-7; abundance: -; d_gene: -
CDR3nt: TGTGCCAGCAGTTACCCTGGGGGGGCGGCACGGTACGAGCAGTACTTC; CDR3aa: CASSYPGGAARYEQYF; v_gene: TRBV6-6; j_gene: TRBJ2-7; abundance: -; d_gene: -
CDR3nt: TGCAGTGCTAAGGGCGGGGTTGGGCAGTACTTC; CDR3aa: CSAKGGVGQYF; v_gene: TRBV20-1; j_gene: TRBJ2-7; abundance: once; d_gene: -
CDR3nt: TGTGCCAGCAGCCAAGAAAACAGGGTGGACACTGAAGCTTTCTTT; CDR3aa: CASSQENRVDTEAFF; v_gene: TRBV4-2; j_gene: TRBJ1-1; abundance: few; d_gene: -
CDR3nt: TGTGCCAGCAGTTCTAAGGGGGCCCTATATTCTAACTATGGCTACACCTTC; CDR3aa: CASSSKGALYSNYGYTF; v_gene: TRBV27; j_gene: TRBJ1-2; abundance: -; d_gene: TRBD1
CDR3nt: TGCGCCAGCAGCCCCCCAACCTACAATGAGCAGTTCTTC; CDR3aa: CASSPPTYNEQFF; v_gene: TRBV5-1; j_gene: TRBJ2-1; abundance: -; d_gene: -
CDR3nt: TGTGCCAGCAGTGCCTTGACTAGCCAAGAGACCCAGTACTTC; CDR3aa: CASSALTSQETQYF; v_gene: TRBV2; j_gene: TRBJ2-5; abundance: -; d_gene: -
CDR3nt: TGTGCCAGCAGAGGACAGGGGGAAGCCAAAAACATTCAGTACTTC; CDR3aa: CASRGQGEAKNIQYF; v_gene: TRBV25-1; j_gene: TRBJ2-4; abundance: -; d_gene: TRBD1
CDR3nt: TGCGCCAGCAGCTTGGACGCGTCAGACACTGAAGCTTTCTTT; CDR3aa: CASSLDASDTEAFF; v_gene: TRBV5-1; j_gene: TRBJ1-1; abundance: -; d_gene: -
CDR3nt: TGTGCCAGTAGTCGAGCCCGGGACATCAATGAGCAGTTCTTC; CDR3aa: CASSRARDINEQFF; v_gene: TRBV19; j_gene: TRBJ2-1; abundance: -; d_gene: -
CDR3nt: TGTGCCAGCAGCTTGCCCACAGGGGGCTACTATGGCTACACCTTC; CDR3aa: CASSLPTGGYYGYTF; v_gene: TRBV7-2; j_gene: TRBJ1-2; abundance: -; d_gene: TRBD1